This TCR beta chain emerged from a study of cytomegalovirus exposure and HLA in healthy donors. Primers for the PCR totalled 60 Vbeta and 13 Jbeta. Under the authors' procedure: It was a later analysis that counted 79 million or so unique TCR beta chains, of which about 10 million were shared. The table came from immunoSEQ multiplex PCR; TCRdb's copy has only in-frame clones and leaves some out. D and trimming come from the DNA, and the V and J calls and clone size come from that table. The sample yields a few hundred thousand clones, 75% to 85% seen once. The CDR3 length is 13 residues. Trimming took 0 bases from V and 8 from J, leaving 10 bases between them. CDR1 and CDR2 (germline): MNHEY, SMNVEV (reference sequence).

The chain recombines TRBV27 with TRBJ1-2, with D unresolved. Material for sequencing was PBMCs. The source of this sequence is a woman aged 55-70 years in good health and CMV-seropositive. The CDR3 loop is CASSLSGVRGYTF. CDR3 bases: TGTGCCAGCAGTTTATCGGGCGTTCGGGGCTACACCTTC.